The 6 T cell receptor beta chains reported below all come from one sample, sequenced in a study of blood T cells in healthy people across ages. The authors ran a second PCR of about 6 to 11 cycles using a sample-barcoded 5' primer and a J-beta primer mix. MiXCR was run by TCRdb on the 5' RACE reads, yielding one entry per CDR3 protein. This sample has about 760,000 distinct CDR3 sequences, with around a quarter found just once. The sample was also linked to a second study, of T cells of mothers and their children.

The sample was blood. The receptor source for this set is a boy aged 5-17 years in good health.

CDR3 region: CAISEASFGETQYF. CDR3 bases: TGTGCCATCAGTGAGGCTAGCTTCGGAGAGACCCAGTACTTC. This chain joins TRBV10-3 and TRBJ2-5; D might be TRBD2 (5 bases). Germline V gene sequence: CDR1 ENHRY, CDR2 SYGVKD. The V and J ends lost 2 bases and 4 bases respectively, with 11 bases between them. The CDR3 loop spans 14 amino acids.

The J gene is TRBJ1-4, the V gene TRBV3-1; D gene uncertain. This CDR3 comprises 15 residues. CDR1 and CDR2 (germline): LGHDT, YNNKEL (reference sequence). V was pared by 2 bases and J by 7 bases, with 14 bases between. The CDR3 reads CASSQPQFIGEKLFF. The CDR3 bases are TGTGCCAGCAGCCAACCACAGTTTATCGGTGAAAAACTGTTTTTT.

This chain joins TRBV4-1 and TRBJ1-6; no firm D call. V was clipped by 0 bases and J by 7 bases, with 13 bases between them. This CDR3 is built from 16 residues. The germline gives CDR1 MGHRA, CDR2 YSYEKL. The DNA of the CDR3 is TGCGCCAGCAGCCAAGATCACGGCAGAAAGAATTCACCCCTCCACTTT. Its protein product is CASSQDHGRKNSPLHF.

CDR3 bases: TGCAGCGTTTATCCGGGACTGAGGAACACTGAAGCTTTCTTT. Translation: CSVYPGLRNTEAFF. The chain carries TRBV29-1 and TRBJ1-1; possibly TRBD1 for D (5 bases). This CDR3 is 14 amino acids long. Germline V lookup: CDR1 SQVTM, CDR2 ANQGSEA. Deletions cut 5 bases from V and 1 base from J, with 14 bases between.

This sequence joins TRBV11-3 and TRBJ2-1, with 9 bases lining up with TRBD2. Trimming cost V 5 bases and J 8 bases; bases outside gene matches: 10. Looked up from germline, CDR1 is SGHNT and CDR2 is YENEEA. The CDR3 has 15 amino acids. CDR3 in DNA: TGTGCCAGCAGCGTAGGAGGACTAGCGAACGATGAGCAGTTCTTC. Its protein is CASSVGGLANDEQFF. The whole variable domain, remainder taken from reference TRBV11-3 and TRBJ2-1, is EAGVVQSPRYKIIEKKQPVAFWCNPISGHNTLYWYLQNLGQGPELLIRYENEEAVDDSQLPKDRFSAERLKGVDSTLKIQPAELGDSAVYLCASSVGGLANDEQFFGPGTRLTVL.

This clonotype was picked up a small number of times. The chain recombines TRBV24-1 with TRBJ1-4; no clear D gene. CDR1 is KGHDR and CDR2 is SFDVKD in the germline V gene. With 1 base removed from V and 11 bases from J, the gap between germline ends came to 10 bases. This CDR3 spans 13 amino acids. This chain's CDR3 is CATSDFPDGKLFF. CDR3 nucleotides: TGTGCCACCAGTGATTTCCCCGACGGCAAACTGTTTTTT.